Following are 16 T cell receptor beta chains from one sample sequenced in a study of Graves' ophthalmopathy and Graves' hyperthyroidism. The authors amplified TCR beta CDR3 regions from RNA transcripts. RT-PCR in the first round used HTBI primers; a second-round multiplex PCR followed. TCRdb passed the multiplex PCR reads through MiXCR, listing each CDR3 protein once. The sample gives 500,000 to 700,000 distinct CDR3 sequences, about a fifth of which show up once; roughly 6.9% is in the top ten. Sequenced material: peripheral blood. These TCRs come from a woman aged 18-30 years with stable Graves' hyperthyroidism. Some clones in this sample may be carry-over from other donors' samples.

This clonotype was counted ten times or more. CDR3 amino acids: CASSALTGEAFF. CDR3 nucleotides: TGTGCCAGCAGCGCCCTGACAGGGGAAGCTTTCTTT. The genes are TRBV7-3 and TRBJ1-1, with 7 bases matching TRBD1. Unmatched junction bases numbered 5, after V lost 5 bases and J lost 8 bases. Germline V gives CDR1 SGHTA, CDR2 FQGTGA. This CDR3 has 12 residues.

This clonotype has only a few counts. The DNA for the CDR3 is TGTGCCAGCAGTGTACAGGGAAGCGACACCGGGGAGCTGTTTTTT. Its protein is CASSVQGSDTGELFF. The J gene is TRBJ2-2, the V gene TRBV25-1; tentative D call: TRBD1 (6 bases). Germline V gene sequence: CDR1 MGHDK, CDR2 SYGVNS. V lost 4 bases, J lost 3 bases, and 12 bases lay in between. The CDR3 is 15 residues long.

This clonotype appeared many times. V and J are TRBV12-3 or TRBV12-4 and TRBJ1-2, with D possibly matching TRBD1 (5 bases). The CDR3 loop spans 15 amino acids. The germline V and J ends were trimmed by 5 bases and 2 bases, with 15 bases remaining between them. The CDR3 here is CASSPPGRVNYGYTF. The CDR3 bases are TGTGCCAGCAGTCCCCCGGGCAGGGTAAACTATGGCTACACCTTC.

Regarding this clonotype: One base away lies a much larger clone, so this may be a sequencing read error. The conserved phenylalanine or tryptophan normally closing the CDR3 is absent here, so this likely arose from a read error. J is TRBJ1-2 and V is TRBV10-3; D gene uncertain. CDR3 length equals 12 residues. V shed 2 bases and J shed 6 bases, with 7 bases lying between them. Germline V lookup: CDR1 ENHRY, CDR2 SYGVKD. CDR3 residues: CAISEAADGYTY. In nucleotides, the CDR3 is TGTGCCATCAGTGAGGCAGCAGATGGCTACACCTAC.

As for this clonotype: A much larger clone sits a single nucleotide away, making a read error possible. The V gene is TRBV7-9, the J gene TRBJ1-1; no reliable D call. Trimming took off 4 bases at V and 6 bases at J, with 9 bases between the two ends. The CDR3 runs to 12 residues. Germline V gene sequence: CDR1 SEHNR, CDR2 FQNEAQ (reference sequence). The CDR3 reads CASSWADSEAFF. The CDR3 region has the DNA TGTGCCAGCAGCTGGGCCGACTCTGAAGCTTTCTTT. Variable domain in full (rest from reference TRBV7-9 and TRBJ1-1): DTGVSQNPRHKITKRGQNVTFRCDPISEHNRLYWYRQTLGQGPEFLTYFQNEAQLEKSRLLSDRFSAERPKGSFSTLEIQRTEQGDSAMYLCASSWADSEAFFGQGTRLTVV.

At least ten counts were recorded for this clonotype. The V call is TRBV3-1, the J call TRBJ1-2, with 7 bases aligning to TRBD1. CDR1 and CDR2 (germline): LGHDT, YNNKEL (reference sequence). CDR3 length: 14 amino acids. V was pared by 4 bases and J by 8 bases, with 10 bases of the junction left unmatched. The CDR3 loop is CASSLGQSQVGYTF. DNA for the CDR3: TGTGCCAGCAGCCTGGGACAGTCCCAGGTAGGCTACACCTTC.

The sample holds a few counts of this clonotype. A much larger clonotype is one base distant, so this may be a read error. The chain couples TRBV28 to TRBJ1-5, with a tentative D call TRBD1 (6 bases). Germline CDR1 reads MDHEN; CDR2 reads SYDVKM. With 4 bases removed from V and 0 bases from J, the gap between germline ends came to 7 bases. CDR3 length: 14 amino acids. CDR3 coding DNA: TGTGCCAGCAGTTGGACAGTTAGCAATCAGCCCCAGCATTTT. It translates to CASSWTVSNQPQHF.

This clonotype came up many times. The chain carries TRBV24-1 and TRBJ2-5; 8 nucleotides match TRBD1. Germline V gives CDR1 KGHDR, CDR2 SFDVKD. V lost 4 bases and J lost 5; bases outside the gene matches: 8. There are 15 residues in the CDR3. In nucleotides, the CDR3 is TGTGCCACCAGTGACCCGGGACAGGCCCTGGAGACCCAGTACTTC. Amino acid sequence: CATSDPGQALETQYF.

Notes on this clonotype: Relative to the germline gene, one junction end is altered; a read error may explain this. The chain carries TRBV11-2 and TRBJ1-5, with no clear D. Germline V gene data show CDR1 as SGHAT and CDR2 as FQNNGV. This CDR3 has 18 residues. The CDR3 DNA reads as TGTGCCAGCAGCTTAGATCAGTTCCGGCCTTATAGCAATCAGCCCCAGCAGTTT. Translated, it gives CASSLDQFRPYSNQPQQF. The complete variable domain, with remaining parts taken from reference TRBV11-2 and TRBJ1-5, reads EAGVAQSPRYKIIEKRQSVAFWCNPISGHATLYWYQQILGQGPKLLIQFQNNGVVDDSQLPKDRFSAERLKGVDSTLKIQPAKLEDSAVYLCASSLDQFRPYSNQPQQFGDGTRLSIL.

The sample holds many counts of this clonotype. This chain uses TRBV4-1 with TRBJ2-5; D gene unclear. CDR1 and CDR2 from the germline V gene are MGHRA and YSYEKL. The V and J ends lost 4 bases and 3 bases respectively, with 3 bases between them. The CDR3 sequence is 11 residues long. Here the CDR3 reads CASSREETQYF. The CDR3, as DNA: TGCGCCAGCAGCCGTGAAGAGACCCAGTACTTC.

Regarding this clonotype: Mismatch with germline at one junction end may stem from a read error. The gene calls are TRBV27 and TRBJ1-2; D gene uncertain. The CDR3 sequence is 14 residues long. Germline values: CDR1 MNHEY, CDR2 SMNVEV (reference sequence). CDR3 coding DNA: TGTACCAGCAGTGTAAATCGTGGGGTTGGTGGCTACACCTTC. Translating gives CTSSVNRGVGGYTF.

This clonotype was counted at least ten times. The gene calls are TRBV6-5 and TRBJ1-2, with TRBD1 matching over 9 bases. CDR3 length: 14 amino acids. Germline V lookup: CDR1 MNHEY, CDR2 SVGAGI. The V gene end was trimmed by 4 bases and the J gene end by 7 bases; junction bases not matched to a gene: 7. CDR3 coding DNA: TGTGCCAGCAGTTCCTTCGGGACAGGGCTTGGCTACACCTTC. It is translated as CASSSFGTGLGYTF.

This CDR3 is CSATSVGLNTEAFF. The CDR3, as DNA: TGCAGTGCCACGTCGGTCGGCTTGAACACTGAAGCTTTCTTT. V gene TRBV20-1 combines with J gene TRBJ1-1; the D is unclear. The CDR3 totals 14 residues. Between the trimmed V and J ends, which lost 6 bases and 0 bases, there was a span of 14 bases. Germline CDR1 reads DFQATT; CDR2 reads SNEGSKA (reference sequence).

The table lists this clonotype with many counts. The chain uses TRBV28 and TRBJ1-2; D perhaps matches TRBD1 (5 bases). The germline V and J ends were trimmed by 1 base and 8 bases, with 8 bases remaining between them. Germline V gene lookup returns CDR1 MDHEN and CDR2 SYDVKM. This CDR3 contains 12 residues. The CDR3 spells CASSLLGAGYTF. As DNA, the CDR3 is TGTGCCAGCAGTTTATTAGGGGCCGGCTACACCTTC.

This clonotype was recorded many times. This sequence joins TRBV12-5 and TRBJ2-7; TRBD1 matches 8 bases. The germline gives CDR1 LGHNT, CDR2 FRNRAP. The length of the CDR3 is 12 residues. V shed 10 bases and J 5 bases; nucleotides not matched to a gene: 7. CDR3 DNA: TGTGCTACCGGACAGGGAGTCGACGAGCAGTACTTC. The encoded protein is CATGQGVDEQYF.

The V call is TRBV27, the J call TRBJ1-5; TRBD1 might be the D (5 bases). Trimming left V 3 bases short and J 2 bases short, with 11 bases between. Per germline, CDR1 MNHEY and CDR2 SMNVEV (reference sequence). The CDR3 spans 15 residues. This CDR3 is CASSFGGAGNQPQHF. For the CDR3, the DNA is TGTGCCAGCAGTTTTGGCGGGGCTGGCAATCAGCCCCAGCATTTT.